This T cell receptor beta chain was identified in a study of T cell repertoires in cytomegalovirus infection. For the study at large: CMV infection together with matching HLA type was indicated by public TCR beta signatures.

TCRdb redid the calling of the reads with MiXCR, one entry per CDR3 protein. The data hold a few hundred thousand distinct CDR3 sequences, with more than 20% observed a single time. This clonotype was seen just once. The antigen is undetermined. General observations from the study: HLA-C-restricted CMV clonotypes gave the most frequent clonotype in two of eight donors.

Trimming pared 0 bases from V and 11 bases from J, leaving 9 bases between. The CDR3 covers 11 residues. CDR1 and CDR2 (germline): SQVTM, ANQGSEA. The source is a human donor in good health (CMV status not recorded). Some clones in this sample may be carry-over from other donors' samples. The rearrangement uses TRBV29-1 and TRBJ2-3; the D gene is possibly TRBD2 (5 bases). The input for sequencing was cultured PBMCs, taken from culture after CMV antigen stimulation. The chain's CDR3 is CSVEDRGGQYF. The DNA of the CDR3 is TGCAGCGTTGAAGATCGGGGTGGGCAGTATTTT.